These T cell receptor beta chains were read from a single sample in a study of OX40 agonist ivuxolimab in advanced cancers. Only in-frame clones appear in the TCRdb table, and some are missing; sequencing was by immunoSEQ multiplex PCR. The sample consists of tens of thousands of clones, around 90% of them appearing once. The sequencing here drew on CD4+ or CD8+ T cells sorted from blood, taken in a trial of the OX40 agonist ivuxolimab. The receptor source for this set is an adult with an advanced solid tumor such as melanoma, head and neck, liver or kidney cancer. CDR3s include the opening cysteine and the closing phenylalanine or tryptophan. A D gene is named only where the DNA matches it firmly. For some rows the clone size is stated as once, few or many, or as a class when expanded; others skip it.

d_call	j_call	v_call	clone_size	cdr3_nt	cdr3_aa
-	TRBJ2-7	TRBV30	-	TGTGCCTGGAGTGTCCGACACTACGAGCAGTACTTC	CAWSVRHYEQYF
-	TRBJ2-3	TRBV19	few	TGTGCCAGTAGCCCTATTATCCCCCCAGATACGCAGTATTTT	CASSPIIPPDTQYF
-	TRBJ2-1	TRBV10-3	-	TGTGCCATCAGTGAGTGGGCGGGGAATGGGCAGTTCTTC	CAISEWAGNGQFF
-	TRBJ2-3	TRBV6-6	-	TGTGCCAGCAGTTACCCGAACGACGGACAGACGGATACGCAGTATTTT	CASSYPNDGQTDTQYF
-	TRBJ1-2	TRBV2	-	TGTGCCAACGAGATGGGGGGTGAGAACCCGGAACCTGGCTACACCTTC	CANEMGGENPEPGYTF
-	TRBJ1-2	TRBV19	once	TGTGCCAGTAGTATAGTTCCGCGAAACTATGGCTACACCTTC	CASSIVPRNYGYTF
TRBD2	TRBJ2-7	TRBV7-9	-	TGTGCCAGCAGCAACTCGGGAGGAATAACCTACGAGCAGTACTTC	CASSNSGGITYEQYF
TRBD2	TRBJ2-7	TRBV6-6	once	TGTGCCAGCAGTTACTCGGATAGCGGGAGAGGGTACGAGCAGTACTTC	CASSYSDSGRGYEQYF
-	TRBJ2-1	TRBV7-3	-	TGTGCCAGCAGCTTAATTCTGGGGTCCAATGAGCAGTTCTTC	CASSLILGSNEQFF
-	TRBJ2-3	TRBV9	-	TGTGCCAGCAACCCCCACGGGGAGGGGGGCACAGATACGCAGTATTTT	CASNPHGEGGTDTQYF
TRBD2	TRBJ2-3	TRBV11-3	-	TGTGCCAGCAGCTTAATCAGAAGCCAGCGGGGACTAGATACGCAGTATTTT	CASSLIRSQRGLDTQYF
-	TRBJ2-7	TRBV7-2	-	TGTGCCAGCAGCCAATATTACGTCGAGCAGTACTTC	CASSQYYVEQYF
-	TRBJ2-1	TRBV11-2	-	TGTGCCAGCAGCTTATTCCCGGGACTCTCATCCTACAATGAGCAGTTCTTC	CASSLFPGLSSYNEQFF
TRBD2	TRBJ2-1	TRBV4-3	-	TGCGCCAGCAGCCAAGATGGGACTAGCAGCGATGAGCAGTTCTTC	CASSQDGTSSDEQFF
TRBD2	TRBJ2-3	TRBV9	-	TGTGCCAGCAGCGTAGCGGGGGGGGTAGGAGATACGCAGTATTTT	CASSVAGGVGDTQYF
-	TRBJ2-3	TRBV14	-	TGTGCCAGCAGCCACGAGACAGCCACAGATACGCAGTATTTT	CASSHETATDTQYF
-	TRBJ2-1	TRBV9	-	TGTGCCAGCGGGTTAGGTAATGAGCAGTTCTTC	CASGLGNEQFF
TRBD2	TRBJ2-3	TRBV7-3	-	TGTGCCAGCAGCTCCCTCGGGCTAGCGGTCACAGATACGCAGTATTTT	CASSSLGLAVTDTQYF
-	TRBJ2-5	TRBV2	-	TGTGCCTCCAAGGGAGGCCTGTGGACCCAGTACTTC	CASKGGLWTQYF
TRBD1	TRBJ2-1	TRBV19	-	TGTGCCAGTAGTATGGGTCCCGGGACAGACTTATACAATGAGCAGTTCTTC	CASSMGPGTDLYNEQFF
-	TRBJ2-2	TRBV2	-	TGTGCCAGCAGCGGCGGGGAGCTGTTTTTT	CASSGGELFF
-	TRBJ1-1	TRBV11-2	-	TGTGCCAGCAGAGATACTCTCAACACTGAAGCTTTCTTT	CASRDTLNTEAFF
-	TRBJ2-3	TRBV6-5	-	TGTGCCAGTACAGGCCCAGCCGCGCCAGATACGCAGTATTTT	CASTGPAAPDTQYF
-	TRBJ2-7	TRBV27	-	TGTGCCAGACCCACTGCGGGCTCCTACGAGCAGTACTTC	CARPTAGSYEQYF
TRBD1	TRBJ1-1	TRBV5-1	-	TGCGCCAGCAGCTTAGTTGGACAGGGTAACCCTGAAGCTTTCTTT	CASSLVGQGNPEAFF
-	TRBJ1-1	TRBV19	-	TGTGCCAGTAGTACCGGGTACGTGAGCACTGAAGCTTTCTTT	CASSTGYVSTEAFF
-	TRBJ2-7	TRBV30	-	TGTGCCTGGAGTGTAGAAGGGGGCGAGCAGTACTTC	CAWSVEGGEQYF
-	TRBJ2-1	TRBV5-6	-	TGTGCCAGCAGCTTGCCGGGGGACGTCCTAAACTACAATGAGCAGTTCTTC	CASSLPGDVLNYNEQFF
-	TRBJ2-6	TRBV4-3	once	TGCGCCAGCAGCCAGGGGGCCCTCTCTGGGGCCAACGTCCTGACTTTC	CASSQGALSGANVLTF
TRBD2	TRBJ2-7	TRBV29-1	-	TGCAGCGTTGAGATAGGGACTAGTACGGCTGGGGAGCAGTACTTC	CSVEIGTSTAGEQYF
TRBD1	TRBJ1-3	TRBV6-5	few	TGTGCCAGCACCACTTCAGGGGGCTCTGGAAACACCATATATTTT	CASTTSGGSGNTIYF
TRBD2	TRBJ2-1	TRBV15	-	TGTGCCACCAGCAGAGAAGGACTAGCTCCGTTCTTC	CATSREGLAPFF
-	TRBJ1-1	TRBV6-5	-	TGTGCCAGCAGTTACTCAGAGGGGAACACTGAAGCTTTCTTT	CASSYSEGNTEAFF
TRBD2	TRBJ2-1	TRBV15	-	TGTGCCACCAGCAGTAGCGGGAGATACAATGAGCAGTTCTTC	CATSSSGRYNEQFF
TRBD2	TRBJ2-1	TRBV7-3	-	TGTGCCAGCAGCTTAGCGGGAGTTGTCTACAATGAGCAGTTCTTC	CASSLAGVVYNEQFF
-	TRBJ2-2	TRBV29-1	-	TGCAGCGTTGAAGAGACAGGGAACACCGGGGAGCTGTTTTTT	CSVEETGNTGELFF
TRBD2	TRBJ2-7	TRBV28	once	TGTGCCAGCAGTTTGCGGACACGGGGGGTCAACGAGCAGTACTTC	CASSLRTRGVNEQYF
TRBD2	TRBJ2-1	TRBV5-1	-	TGCGCCAGCAGCCCGATCAGACTAGCGGGGGGCAATGAGCAGTTCTTC	CASSPIRLAGGNEQFF
-	TRBJ1-2	TRBV7-6	-	TGTGCCAGCAGCTTAGAGGGGGGCCGGGGGATGTCTTTTCTATTTGGCTACACCTTC	CASSLEGGRGMSFLFGYTF
-	TRBJ2-1	TRBV6-6	-	TGTGCCAGCAGTTACTCAGGGGTTGCCGAGCAGTTCTTC	CASSYSGVAEQFF
-	TRBJ1-2	TRBV6-6	-	TGTGCCAGCAGCTCAGGGGAGAGCTATGGCTACACCTTC	CASSSGESYGYTF
TRBD2	TRBJ2-4	TRBV27	-	TGTGCCAGCAGTCCCGGGACTAGCGGCAAAAACATTCAGTACTTC	CASSPGTSGKNIQYF
-	TRBJ2-2	TRBV19	-	TGTGCCAGTAGTTCCCGGACAGCGAACACCGGGGAGCTGTTTTTT	CASSSRTANTGELFF
-	TRBJ2-1	TRBV7-3	-	TGTGCCAGCAGCTTAAGCGGCCCAGCAGGGGACAATGAGCAGTTCTTC	CASSLSGPAGDNEQFF
TRBD1	TRBJ1-4	TRBV5-5	-	TGTGCCAGCAGCTGGGGACAGGGACTACGGGGTAATGAAAAACTGTTTTTT	CASSWGQGLRGNEKLFF
-	TRBJ2-1	TRBV27	once	TGTGCCAGCAGTTTATCGGGGAACAATGAGCAGTTCTTC	CASSLSGNNEQFF
TRBD1	TRBJ2-7	TRBV15	once	TGTGCCACCAGCAGCGCTAGCCCAGGGGGCGGATCCTACGAGCAGTACTTC	CATSSASPGGGSYEQYF
TRBD2	TRBJ2-1	TRBV7-2	-	TGTGCCAGCAGCTTAAGGTTCGGTAGCGGGTCTCGGGGCAATGAGCAGTTCTTC	CASSLRFGSGSRGNEQFF
-	TRBJ1-5	TRBV27	-	TGTGCCAGCAGACACGGTGGGCCCAATCAGCCCCAGCATTTT	CASRHGGPNQPQHF
-	TRBJ2-3	TRBV6-5	-	TGTGCCAGCAGTTACTCGCCTCTCAGCCCCACAGATACGCAGTATTTT	CASSYSPLSPTDTQYF
-	TRBJ1-1	TRBV10-2	-	TGCGCCAGCAGTGATGGGAGGGACACTGAAGCTTTCTTT	CASSDGRDTEAFF
TRBD1	TRBJ1-4	TRBV15	-	TGTGCCACCAGCAGGACAGGGACGAATGAAAAACTGTTTTTT	CATSRTGTNEKLFF
-	TRBJ1-2	TRBV14	-	TGTGCCAGCAGCCAGGTAGAAACCGGCTATGGCTACACCTTC	CASSQVETGYGYTF
-	TRBJ2-2	TRBV7-3	-	TGTGCCAGCAGCTTATATTGGAACACCGGGGAGCTGTTTTTT	CASSLYWNTGELFF
-	TRBJ2-2	TRBV9	-	TGTGCCAGCAGCGCCTCAGGGTGGTATTTGGAGCTGTTTTTT	CASSASGWYLELFF